The 18 T cell receptor beta chains below all came from one sample that was sequenced in a study of blood T cells in healthy people across ages. A second PCR, run for roughly 7 to 12 cycles, used a sample-barcoded 5' primer plus a J-beta primer mix. Via MiXCR, TCRdb re-called the 5' RACE reads, giving one row per CDR3 protein. The sample shows hundreds of thousands of distinct CDR3 sequences, over 20% of them seen only once. Sequencing was done on a sample of blood. These receptor sequences come from a man aged 65 to 79 in good health.

The CDR3 coding sequence is TGTGCCAGCAGCGAGGCTACAGGTCAAGAGACCCAGTACTTC. Encoded protein: CASSEATGQETQYF. The rearrangement joins TRBV21-1 to TRBJ2-5; TRBD1 is taken as the D call from the table, unchecked against the DNA. TRBV21-1 is flagged as a pseudogene. This CDR3 spans 14 amino acids.

The rearrangement uses TRBV5-4 and TRBJ1-6; perhaps TRBD1 as D (5 bases). Trimming stripped 0 bases from V and 5 bases from J, with 9 bases between. Germline V gene sequence: CDR1 SGHNT, CDR2 YYREEE (reference sequence). The CDR3 sequence is 15 residues long. The CDR3: CASSLGGRDNSPLHF. As DNA, the CDR3 is TGTGCCAGCAGCTTGGGTGGCAGGGATAATTCACCCCTCCACTTT.

This rearrangement joins TRBV29-1 to TRBJ1-2, with 8 bases identical to TRBD1. The J segment lost 4 bases and the V segment lost 3 bases, leaving 7 bases of the junction unmatched. This CDR3 is 14 amino acids long. Germline CDR1 is SQVTM and CDR2 is ANQGSEA. The CDR3 region has the DNA TGCAGCGTTGATTTACAGGGGGATGGCTATGGCTACACCTTC. Protein sequence: CSVDLQGDGYGYTF. The variable domain in full, completed from reference TRBV29-1 and TRBJ1-2, reads SAVISQKPSRDICQRGTSLTIQCQVDSQVTMMFWYRQQPGQSLTLIATANQGSEATYESGFVIDKFPISRPNLTFSTLTVSNMSPEDSSIYLCSVDLQGDGYGYTFGSGTRLTVV.

This clonotype was observed a handful of times. This chain connects TRBV21-1 to TRBJ2-2. TRBV21-1 is a pseudogene. This CDR3 is 11 amino acids long. The CDR3 loop is CPGWHTGELFF. In DNA, the CDR3 is TGCCCGGGTTGGCACACCGGGGAGCTGTTTTTT.

The table lists this clonotype with a few counts. This chain uses TRBV7-2 with TRBJ2-5; 9 nucleotides line up with TRBD1. J lost 4 bases, V lost 0 bases, and 3 bases had no gene match. Germline CDR1 reads SGHTA; CDR2 reads FQGNSA. This CDR3 is built from 15 residues. CDR3 sequence reads: CASSLAGQGVETQYF. CDR3 nucleotides: TGTGCCAGCAGCTTAGCGGGACAGGGAGTAGAGACCCAGTACTTC.

This sequence joins TRBV15 and TRBJ1-3; D unresolved. The V gene lost 3 bases and the J gene lost 8 bases, with 17 bases spanning the gap. CDR3 length: 15 residues. CDR1 and CDR2 (germline): LNHNV, YYDKDF (reference sequence). The CDR3 DNA reads TGTGCCACCAGCAGCGACCTAGTACCCTTGGACACCATATATTTT. Protein sequence: CATSSDLVPLDTIYF.

This clonotype was observed a handful of times. The V call is TRBV7-9, the J call TRBJ2-3, with 9 bases matching TRBD2. V lost 4 bases and J lost 5; bases outside the gene matches: 10. Looked up from germline, CDR1 is SEHNR and CDR2 is FQNEAQ (reference sequence). This CDR3 comprises 16 residues. Here the CDR3 DNA reads TGTGCCAGCAGCTACCCCCCTAGCGGGAATAGAGATACGCAGTATTTT. It yields the protein CASSYPPSGNRDTQYF.

This clonotype showed up just a few times. The gene calls are TRBV7-2 and TRBJ2-1; 8 nucleotides line up with TRBD1. The CDR3 length is 15 residues. Germline V gives CDR1 SGHTA, CDR2 FQGNSA. Trimming cost V 0 bases and J 8 bases; bases outside gene matches: 6. This chain's CDR3 is CASSLAPGGVDEQFF. The CDR3 DNA reads TGTGCCAGCAGCTTAGCCCCAGGGGGCGTGGATGAGCAGTTCTTC.

This clonotype has just a few counts. V and J are TRBV5-1 and TRBJ1-1; the D gene is possibly TRBD1 (5 bases). Germline V gene data show CDR1 as SGHRS and CDR2 as YFSETQ. V lost 4 bases to trimming and J lost 5 bases, with 18 bases between them. This CDR3 spans 15 amino acids. This chain's CDR3 is CASSGAGGSWTEAFF. CDR3 nucleotides: TGCGCCAGCAGCGGCGCCGGGGGTTCTTGGACTGAAGCTTTCTTT.

The chain has TRBV20-1 and TRBJ2-1; a weak D match, TRBD2 (6 bases). Trimming shortened V by 0 bases and J by 4 bases, and 16 bases separated the two germline ends. The CDR3 contains 16 residues. Per the germline V gene, CDR1 is DFQATT and CDR2 is SNEGSKA (reference sequence). Here the CDR3 reads CSAREEAGIFYNEQFF. In DNA form, the CDR3 reads TGCAGTGCTAGAGAGGAGGCGGGGATATTTTACAATGAGCAGTTCTTC.

This clonotype was counted only a few times. In DNA, the CDR3 is TGCAGTGCGAGGACTAGCGGGAGGGATGAGCAGTTCTTC. This sequence encodes CSARTSGRDEQFF. V and J are TRBV20-1 and TRBJ2-1; TRBD2 agrees at 15 bases. This CDR3 spans 13 amino acids. J was trimmed by 8 bases and V by 6 bases; bases with no gene match: 2. CDR1 and CDR2 (germline): DFQATT, SNEGSKA (reference sequence).

The V call is TRBV20-1, the J call TRBJ2-6; D is unclear. The V end lost 6 bases, the J end lost 2 bases, and 8 bases lay between the germline ends. The CDR3 is made up of 13 amino acids. Germline V gene data show CDR1 as DFQATT and CDR2 as SNEGSKA (reference sequence). As DNA, the CDR3 is TGCAGTGCCGCAGGTGCTGGGGCCAACGTCCTGACTTTC. Its translation: CSAAGAGANVLTF.

Only a few counts were recorded for this clonotype. The V call is TRBV3-1, the J call TRBJ2-1, with D possibly matching TRBD1 (6 bases). V gave up 5 bases and J gave up 7 bases, with 12 bases separating them. The V gene's germline CDR1 is LGHDT and CDR2 YNNKEL (reference sequence). This CDR3 spans 13 amino acids. CDR3 DNA sequence: TGTGCCAGCAGCTATGCCCAGGGGAATGAGCAGTTCTTC. Protein sequence: CASSYAQGNEQFF.

This clonotype was counted between two and nine times. The chain employs TRBV24-1 and TRBJ2-2; D may match TRBD1 or TRBD2 (5 bases each). V lost 4 bases and J lost 4, with 12 bases in between. CDR1 is KGHDR, CDR2 SFDVKD, per germline. This CDR3 has 15 amino acids. The CDR3 coding sequence is TGTGCCACCAGTGAAGAGGGACGGTCCACCGGGGAGCTGTTTTTT. Protein: CATSEEGRSTGELFF.

The genes are TRBV15 and TRBJ2-1; 8 bases are a match to TRBD2. Germline V gene lookup returns CDR1 LNHNV and CDR2 YYDKDF (reference sequence). V was pared by 0 bases and J by 1 base, with 2 bases of the junction left unmatched. The CDR3 is made up of 16 amino acids. CDR3 in amino acids: CATSREASGSYNEQFF. CDR3 in DNA: TGTGCCACCAGCAGAGAGGCTAGCGGGTCCTACAATGAGCAGTTCTTC.

V is TRBV7-3 and J is TRBJ2-5; D gene uncertain. V was trimmed by 1 base and J by 4 bases, leaving 10 bases between them. Germline assignment: CDR1 SGHTA and CDR2 FQGTGA. The CDR3 is made up of 14 amino acids. Here the CDR3 DNA reads TGTGCCAGCAGCTTAAAGGGTTTGGGAGAGACCCAGTACTTC. As protein: CASSLKGLGETQYF.

The chain is built from TRBV20-1 and TRBJ2-1; TRBD1 aligns across 9 bases. The CDR3 contains 11 residues. V lost 4 bases and J lost 15; bases outside the gene matches: 7. CDR1 is DFQATT, CDR2 SNEGSKA, per germline (reference sequence). The CDR3 loop is CSATPGQGLFF. The CDR3 DNA sequence: TGCAGTGCTACCCCGGGACAGGGTCTGTTCTTC.

V gene TRBV21-1 combines with J gene TRBJ2-5. TRBV21-1 is deemed a pseudogene. The CDR3 covers 9 residues. The CDR3 DNA is TGTGCCAGCAGGAGGATTCGGGTCTTC. Translation gives CASRRIRVF.